This T cell receptor (beta chain) was sequenced during a study of cytomegalovirus exposure and HLA in healthy donors. Germline V gives CDR1 SGHRS, CDR2 YFSETQ. The CDR3 runs 12 residues. V was shortened by 4 bases and J by 3 bases, with 7 bases between the two germline ends. The PCR was carried out with 60 Vbeta primers and 13 Jbeta primers. Clones were sequenced by immunoSEQ multiplex PCR, and TCRdb holds only the in-frame ones, with some missing. This sample's table reports tens of thousands of clones. This TCR derives from a male donor in good health and CMV-seronegative. Sequencing was done on a sample of PBMCs. V is TRBV5-1 and J is TRBJ1-2; D may be TRBD1 (5 bases). This CDR3 reads CASSTGDYGYTF. The CDR3 DNA sequence: TGCGCCAGCAGCACAGGCGACTATGGCTACACCTTC.